This passage covers 4 T cell receptor beta chains from one sample sequenced in a study of response to subunit inactivated influenza vaccine (dated by TCRdb to the late 2010s). Library creation used RT-PCR. The sequencer was an Illumina HiSeq 2500. The public reads were run again by TCRdb, first through fastp at Q25 and then through MiXCR, and only productive beta chains were kept. Entries are consolidated by CDR3 protein sequence, retaining the most common genes and DNA. In all, the sample holds over 150,000 distinct CDR3 sequences, and around 10% of those were seen once. Jointly, the top ten make up roughly a third of the sample. The sample consisted of CD8+ T cells sorted from PBMCs, taken about 23 months after vaccination. The receptors come from a man aged 50 to 75 who received an inactivated influenza vaccine. Donor details come from another sample of the same person, matched by shared clones.

The V and J genes are TRBV6-1 and TRBJ2-5, with TRBD2 matching 14 bases. CDR1 and CDR2 from the germline V gene are MNHNS and SASEGT. CDR3 length: 18 amino acids. Unmatched junction bases numbered 10, after V lost 5 bases and J lost 2 bases. CDR3 sequence: CASSRGTSGGLGQETQYF. In nucleotides, the CDR3 is TGTGCCAGCAGTCGCGGGACTAGCGGGGGCCTCGGTCAAGAGACCCAGTACTTC.

This clonotype was counted a few times. This chain joins TRBV4-3 and TRBJ2-7; tentatively, D is TRBD1 or TRBD2 (5 bases each). Germline assignment: CDR1 LGHNA and CDR2 YSLEER. The CDR3 is made up of 17 amino acids. Between the trimmed V and J ends, which lost 0 bases and 6 bases, there was a span of 21 bases. The CDR3: CASSQDERGRLLGEQYF. In nucleotides, the CDR3 is TGCGCCAGCAGCCAAGATGAACGGGGCAGGCTTTTGGGCGAGCAGTACTTC.

This clonotype showed up just a few times. V gene TRBV4-2 combines with J gene TRBJ2-3; 10 bases fit TRBD2. Germline values: CDR1 LGHNA, CDR2 YNFKEQ. The CDR3 spans 16 residues. V shed 2 bases and J 3 bases; nucleotides not matched to a gene: 5. The CDR3 loop reads CASSQLSGRLTDTQYF. In DNA, the CDR3 is TGTGCCAGCAGCCAACTTAGCGGGAGGCTAACAGATACGCAGTATTTT.

This clonotype was found many times. The rearrangement uses TRBV13 and TRBJ1-2; TRBD1 is a possible D gene (5 bases). The germline CDR1 and CDR2 sequences are PRHDT and FYEKMQ (reference sequence). CDR3 length equals 15 residues. Trimming left V 3 bases short and J 7 bases short, with 18 bases between. The CDR3 sequence: CASSLGTGGSFGYTF. The CDR3 DNA sequence: TGTGCCAGCAGCTTGGGGACGGGGGGGAGTTTTGGCTACACCTTC. The full variable domain, rest sourced from reference TRBV13 and TRBJ1-2, is AAGVIQSPRHLIKEKRETATLKCYPIPRHDTVYWYQQGPGQDPQFLISFYEKMQSDKGSIPDRFSAQQFSDYHSELNMSSLELGDSALYFCASSLGTGGSFGYTFGSGTRLTVV.